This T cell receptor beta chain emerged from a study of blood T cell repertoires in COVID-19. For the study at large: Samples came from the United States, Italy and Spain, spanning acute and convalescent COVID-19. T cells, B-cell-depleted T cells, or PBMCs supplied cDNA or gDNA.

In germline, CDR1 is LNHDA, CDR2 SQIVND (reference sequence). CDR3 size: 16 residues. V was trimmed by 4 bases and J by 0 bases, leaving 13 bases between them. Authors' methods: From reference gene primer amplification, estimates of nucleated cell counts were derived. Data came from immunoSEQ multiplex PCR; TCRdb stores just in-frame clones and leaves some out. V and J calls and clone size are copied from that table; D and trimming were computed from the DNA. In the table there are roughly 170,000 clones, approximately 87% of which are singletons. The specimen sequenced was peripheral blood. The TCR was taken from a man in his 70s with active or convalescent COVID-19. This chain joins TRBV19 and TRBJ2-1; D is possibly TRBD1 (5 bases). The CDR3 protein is CASSTYLDTSYNEQFF. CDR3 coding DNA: TGTGCCAGTAGTACCTACCTGGACACCTCCTACAATGAGCAGTTCTTC.